The 7 T cell receptor beta chains below were found in one sample sequenced in a study of response to subunit inactivated influenza vaccine. Using its own MiXCR run on the RT-PCR reads, TCRdb lists one record per CDR3 protein. The sample has more than 450,000 distinct CDR3 sequences, 12% seen once. This material consisted of PBMCs from blood, taken on the day of vaccination. Source of these receptors: a man in his fifties or sixties who received an inactivated influenza vaccine.

This clonotype occurred a few times. The CDR3 nucleotides read TGTGCCGCGCAAAGCGGACTAGCGGGGCACACCGGGGAGCTGTTTTTT. Translation gives CAAQSGLAGHTGELFF. This sequence joins TRBV10-3 and TRBJ2-2; 12 positions agree with TRBD2. This CDR3 contains 16 residues. The J segment lost 3 bases and the V segment lost 11 bases, leaving 10 bases of the junction unmatched. Germline V gene data show CDR1 as ENHRY and CDR2 as SYGVKD.

This clonotype was counted between two and nine times. The rearrangement joins TRBV7-2 to TRBJ2-7, with TRBD2 matching over 7 bases. Germline lookup yields CDR1 SGHTA and CDR2 FQGNSA. The CDR3 has 14 amino acids. The V segment lost 3 bases and the J segment 0 bases; nucleotides outside the gene matches: 2. The CDR3 sequence: CASSFWTSSYEQYF. Here the CDR3 DNA reads TGTGCCAGCAGCTTCTGGACTAGCTCCTACGAGCAGTACTTC.

The chain uses TRBV4-2 and TRBJ2-2; tentatively, D is TRBD1 (5 bases). The CDR3 totals 15 residues. V was clipped by 0 bases and J by 6 bases, with 11 bases between them. Per the germline V gene, CDR1 is LGHNA and CDR2 is YNFKEQ. The CDR3 DNA follows: TGTGCCAGCAGCCAAGAAACTTGGGGCCCCGGGGAGCTGTTTTTT. Residues: CASSQETWGPGELFF.

About this clonotype itself: An end of the junction does not agree with germline; a read error may underlie this. V and J are TRBV20-1 and TRBJ1-1; tentative D call: TRBD1 (5 bases). The germline V gene has CDR1 DFQATT and CDR2 SNEGSKA (reference sequence). The CDR3 is 15 residues long. CDR3: CIARDLTDLYTEAFF. The CDR3 nucleotides are TGCATTGCTAGAGACCTGACAGACCTTTACACTGAAGCTTTCTTT.

This clonotype was observed a handful of times. The chain links TRBV29-1 to TRBJ1-6; unclear D gene. This CDR3 contains 14 residues. Germline-derived CDR1 and CDR2 are SQVTM and ANQGSEA. The V gene lost 4 bases and the J gene lost 0 bases, with 7 bases spanning the gap. The CDR3 protein is CSVGGSSYNSPLHF. The CDR3 coding sequence is TGCAGCGTTGGCGGGAGCTCCTATAATTCACCCCTCCACTTT.

In this sample, this clonotype turned up a few times. The chain has TRBV6-2 or TRBV6-3 and TRBJ1-5; D call uncertain. CDR3 size: 13 residues. V gave up 8 bases and J gave up 3 bases, with 11 bases separating them. Germline V gene data show CDR1 as MNHEY and CDR2 as SVGEGT. Here the CDR3 reads CASGNRVNQPQHF. The CDR3 nucleotides are TGTGCCAGCGGCAACAGAGTCAATCAGCCCCAGCATTTT.

The rearrangement links TRBV25-1 to TRBJ2-3, with TRBD2 identical over 12 bases. Germline trimming cut 6 bases from V and 2 bases from J; bases unmatched to any gene: 3. Germline V gives CDR1 MGHDK, CDR2 SYGVNS. The length of the CDR3 is 15 residues. The CDR3 is CASRGTSGYTDTQYF. Here the CDR3 DNA reads TGTGCCAGCAGGGGGACTAGCGGGTACACAGATACGCAGTATTTT.